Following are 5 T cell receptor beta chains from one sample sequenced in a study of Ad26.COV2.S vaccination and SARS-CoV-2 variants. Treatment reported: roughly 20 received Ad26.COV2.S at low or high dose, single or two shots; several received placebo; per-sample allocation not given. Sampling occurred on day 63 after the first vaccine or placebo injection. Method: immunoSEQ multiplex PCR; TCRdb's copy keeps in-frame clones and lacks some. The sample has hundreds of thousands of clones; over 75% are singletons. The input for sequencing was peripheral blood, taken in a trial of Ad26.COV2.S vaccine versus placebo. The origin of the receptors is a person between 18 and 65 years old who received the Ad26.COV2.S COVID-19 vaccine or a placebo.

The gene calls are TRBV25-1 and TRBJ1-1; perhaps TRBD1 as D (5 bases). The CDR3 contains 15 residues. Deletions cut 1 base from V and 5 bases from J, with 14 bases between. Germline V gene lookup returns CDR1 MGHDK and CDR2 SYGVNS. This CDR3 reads CASSEWAGRHTEAFF. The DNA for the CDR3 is TGTGCCAGCAGTGAATGGGCAGGGAGGCATACTGAAGCTTTCTTT.

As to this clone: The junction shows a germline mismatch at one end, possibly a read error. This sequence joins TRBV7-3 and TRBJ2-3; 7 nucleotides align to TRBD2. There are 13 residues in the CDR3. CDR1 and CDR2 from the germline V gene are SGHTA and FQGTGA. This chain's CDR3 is CASGLGGSDTQYF. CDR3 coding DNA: TGTGCCAGCGGCTTGGGAGGGTCAGATACGCAGTATTTT.

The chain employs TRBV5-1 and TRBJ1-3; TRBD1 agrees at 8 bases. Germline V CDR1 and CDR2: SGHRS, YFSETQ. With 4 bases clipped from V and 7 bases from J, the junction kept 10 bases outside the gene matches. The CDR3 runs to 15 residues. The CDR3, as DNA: TGCGCCAGCAGCCAGAAACAGGGGGTAGAGAACACCATATATTTT. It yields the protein CASSQKQGVENTIYF.

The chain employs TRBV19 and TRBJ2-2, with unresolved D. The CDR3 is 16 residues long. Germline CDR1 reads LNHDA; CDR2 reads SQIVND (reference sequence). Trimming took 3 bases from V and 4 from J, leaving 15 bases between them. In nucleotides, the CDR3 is TGTGCCAGTAGTATCCTTTGGGTATCGAGCACCGGGGAGCTGTTTTTT. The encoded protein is CASSILWVSSTGELFF.

In nucleotides, the CDR3 is TGTGCCAGCTCTGCGGGAAGGAGTGCCAATCAGCCCCAGCATTTT. Translating gives CASSAGRSANQPQHF. The genes are TRBV18 and TRBJ1-5; the D is unclear. The V end lost 6 bases, the J end lost 3 bases, and 15 bases lay between the germline ends. The CDR3 is made up of 15 amino acids. Germline CDR1 reads KGHSH; CDR2 reads LQKENI.